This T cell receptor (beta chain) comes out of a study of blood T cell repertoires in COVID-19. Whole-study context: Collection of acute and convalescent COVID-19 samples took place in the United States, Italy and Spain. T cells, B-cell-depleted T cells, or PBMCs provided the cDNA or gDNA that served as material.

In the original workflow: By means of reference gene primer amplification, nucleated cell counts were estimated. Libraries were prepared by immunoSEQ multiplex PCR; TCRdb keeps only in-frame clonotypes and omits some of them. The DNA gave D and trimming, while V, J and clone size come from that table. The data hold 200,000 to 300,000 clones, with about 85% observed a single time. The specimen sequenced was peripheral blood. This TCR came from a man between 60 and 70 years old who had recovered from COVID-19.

The DNA of the CDR3 is TGTGCCAGCAGCTTTACAGGGGCCCTAGAGGAAAAACTGTTTTTT. This translates into CASSFTGALEEKLFF. The gene calls are TRBV7-9 and TRBJ1-4; 7 positions match TRBD1. This CDR3 region has 15 residues. Per the germline V gene, CDR1 is SEHNR and CDR2 is FQNEAQ (reference sequence). Trimming cost V 3 bases and J 8 bases; bases outside gene matches: 9.